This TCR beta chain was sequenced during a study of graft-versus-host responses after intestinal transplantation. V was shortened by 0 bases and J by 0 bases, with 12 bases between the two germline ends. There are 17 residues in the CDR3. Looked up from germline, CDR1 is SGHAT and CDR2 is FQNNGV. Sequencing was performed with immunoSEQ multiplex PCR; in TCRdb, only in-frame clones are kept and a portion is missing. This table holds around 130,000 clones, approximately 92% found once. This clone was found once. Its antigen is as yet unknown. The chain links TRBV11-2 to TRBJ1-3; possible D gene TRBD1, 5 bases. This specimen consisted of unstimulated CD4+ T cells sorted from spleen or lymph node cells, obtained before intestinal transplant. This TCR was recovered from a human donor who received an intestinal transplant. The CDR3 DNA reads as TGTGCCAGCAGCTTAGATCAGCAGGGACTCTCTGGAAACACCATATATTTT. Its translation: CASSLDQQGLSGNTIYF. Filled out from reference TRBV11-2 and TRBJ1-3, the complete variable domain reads EAGVAQSPRYKIIEKRQSVAFWCNPISGHATLYWYQQILGQGPKLLIQFQNNGVVDDSQLPKDRFSAERLKGVDSTLKIQPAKLEDSAVYLCASSLDQQGLSGNTIYFGEGSWLTVV.